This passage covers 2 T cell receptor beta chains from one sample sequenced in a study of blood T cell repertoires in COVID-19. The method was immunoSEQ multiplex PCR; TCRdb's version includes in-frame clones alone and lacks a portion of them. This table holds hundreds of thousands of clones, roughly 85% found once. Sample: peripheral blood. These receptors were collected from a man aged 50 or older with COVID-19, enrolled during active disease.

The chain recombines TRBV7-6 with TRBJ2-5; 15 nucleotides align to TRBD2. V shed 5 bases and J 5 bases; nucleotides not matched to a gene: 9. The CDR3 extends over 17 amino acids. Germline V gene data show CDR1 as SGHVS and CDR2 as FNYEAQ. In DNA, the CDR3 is TGTGCCAGCAGCCCATGGACTAGCGGGGGGGCCTGGGAGACCCAGTACTTC. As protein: CASSPWTSGGAWETQYF.

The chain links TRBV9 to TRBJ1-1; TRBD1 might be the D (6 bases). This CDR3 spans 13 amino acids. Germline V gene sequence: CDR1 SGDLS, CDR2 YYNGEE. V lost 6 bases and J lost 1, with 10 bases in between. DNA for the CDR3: TGTGCCAGCACCGGGACAAGGAACACTGAAGCTTTCTTT. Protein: CASTGTRNTEAFF. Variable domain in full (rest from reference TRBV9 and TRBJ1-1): DSGVTQTPKHLITATGQRVTLRCSPRSGDLSVYWYQQSLDQGLQFLIQYYNGEERAKGNILERFSAQQFPDLHSELNLSSLELGDSALYFCASTGTRNTEAFFGQGTRLTVV.